Shown below are 19 T cell receptor beta chains from a single sample sequenced in a study of blood T cell repertoires in COVID-19. The method was immunoSEQ multiplex PCR; TCRdb's version includes in-frame clones alone and lacks a portion of them. The profile shows 250,000 to 300,000 clones, 88% of them singletons. Sequenced: peripheral blood. Every receptor here comes from a woman aged 25 to 39 with COVID-19, enrolled during active disease.

This chain links TRBV5-1 with TRBJ2-1; maybe TRBD1 (5 bases). The CDR3 loop spans 16 amino acids. Trimming stripped 1 base from V and 0 bases from J, with 11 bases between. Germline V gene sequence: CDR1 SGHRS, CDR2 YFSETQ. The DNA for the CDR3 is TGCGCCAGCAGCTTGATACAGGTGAACTCCTACAATGAGCAGTTCTTC. It specifies CASSLIQVNSYNEQFF.

The chain links TRBV7-9 to TRBJ2-5; no clear D gene. The ends were cut back, 1 base at V and 3 bases at J, with 6 bases in the middle. The CDR3 sequence is 13 residues long. Germline CDR1 is SEHNR and CDR2 is FQNEAQ (reference sequence). CDR3 in amino acids: CASSLGHEETQYF. In DNA form, the CDR3 reads TGTGCCAGCAGCTTAGGACACGAAGAGACCCAGTACTTC.

Remarks on this clone: A much bigger clone sits one base away, suggesting this may be a read error. The chain recombines TRBV7-9 with TRBJ1-1; TRBD1 aligns across 7 bases. This CDR3 spans 12 amino acids. Trimming removed 5 bases from V and 4 bases from J; junction bases left unmatched: 1. Looked up from germline, CDR1 is SEHNR and CDR2 is FQNEAQ (reference sequence). The CDR3 sequence: CASSRQGTEAFF. The DNA for the CDR3 is TGTGCCAGCAGCCGACAGGGCACTGAAGCTTTCTTT.

This chain joins TRBV4-2 and TRBJ2-3; TRBD1 might be the D (6 bases). The length of the CDR3 is 15 residues. Trimming removed 0 bases from V and 2 bases from J, with 9 bases in between. Germline V lookup: CDR1 LGHNA, CDR2 YNFKEQ. The CDR3 bases are TGTGCCAGCAGCCAAGAAAACAGGGCCACAGATACGCAGTATTTT. It encodes CASSQENRATDTQYF.

The chain's CDR3 is CASSVGRDTDLLETQYF. The CDR3 DNA reads TGTGCCAGCAGCGTAGGTCGGGACACCGACTTGCTGGAGACCCAGTACTTC. The rearrangement links TRBV9 to TRBJ2-5, with D tentatively TRBD1 (6 bases). Trimming left V 0 bases short and J 5 bases short, with 20 bases between. CDR1 and CDR2 (germline): SGDLS, YYNGEE. The CDR3 extends over 17 amino acids.

V and J are TRBV30 and TRBJ1-5, with D possibly being TRBD1 (6 bases). CDR3 length: 13 residues. Trimming shortened V by 2 bases and J by 5 bases, and 10 bases separated the two germline ends. Germline CDR1 and CDR2: GTSNPN and SVGIG (reference sequence). Written as DNA, the CDR3 is TGTGCCTGGAGTTCAGGGGTGGATCAGCCCCAGCATTTT. It translates to CAWSSGVDQPQHF.

On this clone: At one end the junction does not follow the germline gene, possibly because of a read error. This chain's CDR3 is CASSEAGNQGEF. The CDR3 coding sequence is TGTGCCAGCAGTGAAGCGGGGAATCAGGGGGAATTT. The gene calls are TRBV2 and TRBJ1-1, with 7 bases fitting TRBD1. There are 12 residues in the CDR3. CDR1 and CDR2 (germline): SNHLY, FYNNEI.

DNA of the CDR3: TGTGCCAGCAGCTTAGGCCCCGGGAGGGGGTCTGGAAACACCATATATTTT. It encodes CASSLGPGRGSGNTIYF. The chain has TRBV7-2 and TRBJ1-3, with TRBD1 as a possible D gene (6 bases). The length of the CDR3 is 17 residues. Between the trimmed V and J ends, which lost 1 base and 1 base, there was a span of 14 bases. In germline, CDR1 is SGHTA, CDR2 FQGNSA.

The V and J genes are TRBV7-8 and TRBJ1-4, with D uncertain. Germline CDR1 is SGHVS and CDR2 is FQNEAQ. The V end was cut by 5 bases, the J end by 7 bases, with 14 bases between. The CDR3 contains 14 residues. CDR3 coding DNA: TGTGCCAGCAGCCAGACGACACTGAGTGAAAAACTGTTTTTT. The encoded protein is CASSQTTLSEKLFF.

The J gene is TRBJ2-5, the V gene TRBV30; TRBD1 is a possible D gene (5 bases). The CDR3 loop spans 12 amino acids. In germline, CDR1 is GTSNPN, CDR2 SVGIG (reference sequence). Trimming took off 5 bases at V and 2 bases at J, with 9 bases between the two ends. CDR3 DNA sequence: TGTGCCTGGTTTGGACAACAAGAGACCCAGTACTTC. Translating it yields CAWFGQQETQYF.

The CDR3 loop reads CASNVRAAYEQYF. Written as DNA, the CDR3 is TGTGCCAGCAACGTCCGAGCGGCGTACGAGCAGTACTTC. The chain carries TRBV2 and TRBJ2-7; maybe TRBD2 (5 bases). With 7 bases removed from V and 4 bases from J, the gap between germline ends came to 14 bases. Germline V gene data show CDR1 as SNHLY and CDR2 as FYNNEI. The CDR3 sequence is 13 residues long.

This clone was found once. The V and J genes are TRBV7-9 and TRBJ2-7; 8 bases are shared with TRBD1. Germline CDR1 is SEHNR and CDR2 is FQNEAQ (reference sequence). CDR3 size: 14 residues. V trimming: 4 bases; J trimming: 4 bases; junction bases outside the gene matches: 6. CDR3 DNA: TGTGCCAGCAGCTCAGGACAGGGAATATACGAGCAGTACTTC. This gives the protein CASSSGQGIYEQYF.

This chain connects TRBV2 to TRBJ1-5; 7 positions match TRBD1. The CDR3 spans 15 residues. Germline CDR1 is SNHLY and CDR2 is FYNNEI. V lost 7 bases, J lost 3 bases, and 9 bases stayed unmatched. The CDR3: CASKQGPDVNQPQHF. CDR3 nucleotide sequence: TGTGCCAGCAAACAGGGGCCGGACGTCAATCAGCCCCAGCATTTT.

The chain combines TRBV9 with TRBJ1-1; possible D gene TRBD1, 5 bases. CDR3 size: 16 residues. Germline CDR1 reads SGDLS; CDR2 reads YYNGEE. V was clipped by 0 bases and J by 3 bases, with 15 bases between them. CDR3 DNA: TGTGCCAGCAGCGTAGCTCAGTGCAGGGAAGACACTGAAGCTTTCTTT. As protein: CASSVAQCREDTEAFF.

The chain links TRBV12-3 or TRBV12-4 to TRBJ1-2; the D is unclear. V shed 6 bases and J shed 3 bases, with 11 bases lying between them. The CDR3 is 13 residues long. CDR3 region: CASSPGFDYGYTF. In DNA form, the CDR3 reads TGTGCCAGCAGCCCAGGTTTTGACTATGGCTACACCTTC.

CDR3 sequence (DNA): TGTGCCAGCAGTCCCCGGGACATTGTCCACCGCTCCTACGAGCAGTACTTC. It encodes CASSPRDIVHRSYEQYF. The chain joins TRBV27 to TRBJ2-7, with a tentative D call TRBD1 (6 bases). V lost 5 bases and J 0 bases, leaving 20 bases between the germline ends. Per germline, CDR1 MNHEY and CDR2 SMNVEV (reference sequence). This CDR3 comprises 17 residues.

This clone is a singleton in its sample. This rearrangement joins TRBV6-6 to TRBJ1-4; D is ambiguous. CDR1 and CDR2 (germline): MNHNY, SVGAGI (reference sequence). CDR3 size: 12 residues. With 3 bases removed from V and 8 bases from J, the gap between germline ends came to 7 bases. This CDR3 is CASSYSEEKLFF. The CDR3 DNA reads TGTGCCAGCAGTTATTCGGAGGAAAAACTGTTTTTT.

V usage is TRBV7-8 and J usage is TRBJ1-2; 7 bases map to TRBD1. This CDR3 is 13 amino acids long. Germline assignment: CDR1 SGHVS and CDR2 FQNEAQ. Losses at the gene ends were 2 bases for V and 8 bases for J; bases not matched to a gene: 5. The CDR3 is CASSLHPDRGYTF. CDR3 in DNA: TGTGCCAGCAGCTTACACCCGGACAGGGGCTACACCTTC.

The V and J genes are TRBV10-1 and TRBJ1-2; 7 positions match TRBD1. J lost 7 bases, V lost 11 bases, and 10 bases had no gene match. CDR1 WNHNN and CDR2 SYGVQD come from the germline V gene (reference sequence). The length of the CDR3 is 12 residues. The CDR3 here is CAAGDSRIGYTF. The CDR3 coding sequence is TGCGCCGCCGGGGACAGTCGTATTGGCTACACCTTC.